This T cell receptor (beta chain) was profiled in a study of blood T cell repertoires in COVID-19. Study details: There were acute and convalescent COVID-19 samples, and they came from the United States, Italy and Spain. Sources were T cells, B-cell-depleted T cells, or PBMCs; the material itself was cDNA or gDNA.

CDR1 and CDR2 (germline): SGHVS, FQNEAQ. The CDR3 sequence is 12 residues long. Trimming left V 5 bases short and J 13 bases short, with 15 bases between. The Seattle site enrolled patients during active infection and followed them longitudinally. Per the study methods: Reference gene primers were amplified, and this amplification served to estimate nucleated cell counts. The method was immunoSEQ multiplex PCR; TCRdb's version includes in-frame clones alone and lacks a portion of them. The D gene and trimming were derived from the DNA, and the V and J assignments and clone size from that table. The table includes about 170,000 clones, approximately 86% detected once. This clone was observed a few times.

V gene TRBV7-8 combines with J gene TRBJ2-1, with D possibly TRBD2 on 6 matching bases. The sequenced sample consisted of peripheral blood. This TCR was recovered from a woman between 35 and 50 years old with COVID-19, enrolled during active disease. CDR3 nucleotide sequence: TGTGCCAGCAGCCCCCTGGGTAGCGGTCAGTTCTTC. This encodes CASSPLGSGQFF.